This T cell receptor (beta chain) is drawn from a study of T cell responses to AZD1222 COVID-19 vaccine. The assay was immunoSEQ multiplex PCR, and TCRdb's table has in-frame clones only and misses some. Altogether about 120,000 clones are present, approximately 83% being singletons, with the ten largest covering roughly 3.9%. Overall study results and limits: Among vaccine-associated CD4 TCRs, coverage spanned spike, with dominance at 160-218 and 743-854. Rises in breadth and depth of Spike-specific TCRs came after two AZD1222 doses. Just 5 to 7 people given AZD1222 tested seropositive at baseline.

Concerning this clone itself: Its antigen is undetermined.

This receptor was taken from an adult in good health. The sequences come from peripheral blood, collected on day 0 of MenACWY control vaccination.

The CDR3 region is CASSLSFTGRDEQYF. The CDR3 coding sequence is TGTGCCAGCAGTTTGAGTTTCACAGGGAGGGACGAGCAGTACTTC. This chain links TRBV27 with TRBJ2-7; D is possibly TRBD2 (7 bases). The CDR3 has 15 residues. Germline CDR1 MNHEY, CDR2 SMNVEV (reference sequence). Deletions cut 3 bases from V and 5 bases from J, with 17 bases between.